This T cell receptor beta chain emerged from a study of blood T cells in healthy people across ages (dated by TCRdb to 2013 to 2016). Background for the entire study: In model experiments, template switching captured roughly one uniquely barcoded TCR beta cDNA molecule for every two T cells. Using deep sequencing normalized with unique cDNA molecular identifiers, the study measured how TCR beta repertoire diversity changes with age. Four age groups were formed from the donors: young (average about 17 years), middle-aged (approximately 42), aged (under 70) and long-lived (less than 85). The study analyzed two additional independent replicas of 1 million unique cDNA reads from the same blood draw for two donors, one aged 18 to 30 and one aged 80 or older. Results and caveats for the whole study, not just this receptor: Compared with the aged group, more naive CD4+ T cells, fewer expanded clones and increased TCR diversity were shown by the long-lived group, suggesting age selection. The CMV infection status of donors was not known, potentially confounding age-related changes in expanded clonotypes. There was a strong correlation between observed TCR beta diversity and the percentage of naive T cells measured by flow cytometry. Because profiling used bulk unsorted PBMCs, naive and antigen-experienced compartments could not be compared conclusively. Observed TCR beta diversity per million T cells fell roughly linearly with age, and a significant reduction was already apparent by age approximately 40. Total diversity estimates from one million sequenced T cells were considered lower bounds and underestimates.

The roughly 39 donors, aged about 6 to 95 years, were systemically healthy Caucasian individuals from Russia. Each donor gave approximately 9.3 milliliters of peripheral blood, collected into EDTA-treated Vacutainer tubes. Ficoll-Paque density-gradient centrifugation was used to isolate PBMCs, with at least 6.5 million per sample. Trizol reagent was used to extract total RNA from PBMCs, with at least 6 micrograms per sample. The percentages of naive CD45RAhigh/CD27high T cells were determined by flow cytometry on a PBMC aliquot from every donor. V drops 1 base and J drops 5 bases, leaving 11 bases in between. From the germline V gene, CDR1 is SQVTM and CDR2 is ANQGSEA. Taken from cysteine to phenylalanine, the CDR3 has 13 residues. Only the CDR3 portion is preserved as DNA: 39 bases, with reading frame beginning at the first base. Library preparation used 5' RACE. The listed sequencing device is Illumina HiSeq 2500. A second about 7 to 12 cycle PCR used a sample-barcoded 5' primer and a J-beta primer mix. Each TCR beta cDNA molecule received a unique molecular identifier from a template-switch 5' adaptor carrying 12 random nucleotides. At least 2.5 million CDR3-containing paired-end reads were obtained from each sample. First-strand cDNA was synthesized from all RNA with the Mint cDNA synthesis kit, primed by a TRBC-specific oligonucleotide. Following uracil-DNA glycosylase treatment, all cDNA underwent a first 18-cycle PCR with the universal primers M1SS and BC2_uni_R. The authors' analysis ran thus. For normalization, 1 million high-quality reads, each with a distinct molecular identifier, were randomly selected from each sample. Instead of being binned into consensus sequences, reads with shared molecular identifiers were discarded. MiTCR, set to a Q25 quality threshold and the strictest error-elimination algorithm, was used for CDR3 identification, clonotype clustering and error correction. A nonparametric unseen species model using Euler transformation provided a lower-bound estimate of total TCR beta diversity. Using fastp at Q25 and MiXCR, TCRdb reprocessed the public reads and kept productive beta chains. Each entry is one CDR3 protein sequence, shown with its most common DNA and genes. TCRdb's processing, not the study's, gives the V and J calls here. The sample data list 700,000 to 900,000 distinct CDR3 sequences, and 25% to 30% of these were observed just once. About 3% of the sample comes from the top ten.

This clonotype showed up just a few times. Which antigen it targets is not known. Base-call qualities are not available, and no considerably larger clone is one nucleotide away. In addition, the sample was reused for a study of T cells of mothers and their children. Drawing on the second study: The donors were nine systemically healthy Caucasian individuals, made up of three mothers and their six children. cDNA synthesis used all of the extracted RNA, with around 1.4 ug of RNA in each 15 ul reaction. In the second PCR, sample barcodes and 2-4 random nucleotides were introduced via the M1S primer. More than 8.5 million TCR beta CDR3 reads were obtained from each mother, and roughly 3 million reads were obtained from each child. TCR recombination output is similarly shaped by thymic selection in related and unrelated pairs, with a minor effect exerted by inherited differences. Normalized repertoire overlap was always found to be slightly, but never significantly, higher in related mother-child pairs than in unrelated mother-child pairs. No persistent microchimeric T cell clones were detected, at a sensitivity of roughly 99 clones per million clonotypes. Deep NGS was used in the study to compare the TCR beta repertoires of mothers and children and to look for features that separate related mother-child pairs from unrelated individuals. On average, the children were approximately 12 +/- 4 years old, while the mothers were approximately 40 +/- 4 years old. After adapters were ligated using NEBNext reagents, the libraries underwent 100+100 nt paired-end sequencing on an Illumina HiSeq 2000. Mother and child libraries were prepared a month apart and sequenced in separate runs to prevent cross-contamination. Each donor had between roughly 450,000 and 2,100,000 distinct TCR beta clonotypes identified. Naive TCR beta clonotypes were estimated from low-frequency clonotypes matched to each donor's FACS-determined naive share, without sorting.

This TCR was sampled from a boy aged 10-17 years in good health. The V and J genes are TRBV29-1 and TRBJ1-1, with the D gene call left open. The specimen was blood. The CDR3 has the sequence CSVEAAQRTEAFF. DNA sequence: TGCAGCGTTGAAGCCGCGCAAAGGACTGAAGCTTTCTTT.